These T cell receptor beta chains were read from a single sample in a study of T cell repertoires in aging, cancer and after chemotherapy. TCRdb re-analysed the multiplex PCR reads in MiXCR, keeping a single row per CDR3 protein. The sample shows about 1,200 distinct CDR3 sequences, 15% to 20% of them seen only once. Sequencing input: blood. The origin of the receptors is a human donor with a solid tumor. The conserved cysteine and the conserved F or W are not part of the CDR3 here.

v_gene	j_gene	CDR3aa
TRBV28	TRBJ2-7	ASSLGDTAYEQY
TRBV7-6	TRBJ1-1	ASSPNSGTEAF
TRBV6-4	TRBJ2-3	ASSVSGGTDTQY
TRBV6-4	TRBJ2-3	ASSDVVSSTDTQY
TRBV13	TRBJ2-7	ASSFEEGGEGSEQY
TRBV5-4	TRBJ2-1	ASSATGTLGHEQF
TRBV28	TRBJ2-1	ASSAVSGSHNEQF
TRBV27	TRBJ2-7	ASSPTGFGEQY
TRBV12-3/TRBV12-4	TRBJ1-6	ASSLGSVNSPLH
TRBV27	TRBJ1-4	ASSSLRQGLEKLF
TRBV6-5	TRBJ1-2	ASSYAGAEYGYT
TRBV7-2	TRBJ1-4	ASSLATSQPEKLF
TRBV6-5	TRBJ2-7	ASSPGSGFVQY
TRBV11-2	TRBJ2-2	ASSLSRAGTGELF
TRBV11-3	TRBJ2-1	ASSLANNEQF
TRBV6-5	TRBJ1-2	ASSYEEGTGKT
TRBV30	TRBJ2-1	AWSPLNEQF
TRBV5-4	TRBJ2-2	ASSWGQMGGELF
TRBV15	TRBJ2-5	ATQDSIQETQY
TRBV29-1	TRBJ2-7	SVVGATSSYEQY
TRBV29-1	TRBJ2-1	SVSGLAGGKYNEQF
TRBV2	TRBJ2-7	ASDGTEWGEQY
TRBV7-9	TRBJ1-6	ASSSTQAGSSPLH
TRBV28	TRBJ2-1	ASSPPRGGLF
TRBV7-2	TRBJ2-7	ASSLDAGPYEQY
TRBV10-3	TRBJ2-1	AISDYGLAGNRSYNEQF
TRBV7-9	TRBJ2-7	ASSADYRRQY
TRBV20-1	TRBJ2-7	SARDNGGAYEQY
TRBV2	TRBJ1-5	ASSGGLHSNQPQH
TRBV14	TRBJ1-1	ASSQELQGYNTEAF
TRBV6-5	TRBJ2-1	ASSPGLAEDEQF
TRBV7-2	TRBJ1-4	ASSLAAGYTNEKLF
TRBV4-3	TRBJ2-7	ASSLDWTSLSEQY
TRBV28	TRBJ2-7	ASSLTGGPYEQY
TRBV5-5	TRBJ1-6	ASSRMTGGNSPLH
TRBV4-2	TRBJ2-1	ASSQDNRGTYNEQF
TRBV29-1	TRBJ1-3	SVVGSSGNTIY
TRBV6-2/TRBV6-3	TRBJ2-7	ASSYSLGGYEQY
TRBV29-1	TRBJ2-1	SVDRLAGEYNEQF
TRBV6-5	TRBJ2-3	ASSYELVTDTQY
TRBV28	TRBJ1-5	ASNWGRGHNQPQH
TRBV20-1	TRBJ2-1	SAMFDRAYNEQF
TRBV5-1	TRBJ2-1	ASSPPGVEQF
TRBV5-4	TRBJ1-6	ASSHKLGGSPLH
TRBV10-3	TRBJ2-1	AISGSQGWQF
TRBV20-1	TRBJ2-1	SARGLGEQF
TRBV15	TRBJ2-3	ATSGEAGGEDTQY
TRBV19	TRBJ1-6	ASSMGQGPPLH
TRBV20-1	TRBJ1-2	SARESGGSYGYT
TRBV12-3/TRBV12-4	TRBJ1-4	ASSTGTGFEKLF
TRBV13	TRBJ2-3	ASSSEVDTQY
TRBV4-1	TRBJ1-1	ASSQEPGAASSPEAF
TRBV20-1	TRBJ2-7	SARAIRGTYEQY
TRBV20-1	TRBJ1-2	SAPTENYGYT
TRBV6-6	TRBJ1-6	ASTATGARGGSPLH
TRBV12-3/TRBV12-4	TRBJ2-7	ASSPSGTGVYEQY
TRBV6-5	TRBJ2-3	ATRGGGTDTQY